This TCR beta chain was retrieved from a study of cytomegalovirus exposure and HLA in healthy donors. Study-wide points: Donors were assumed by presence/absence analyses to have roughly uniform sequencing depth. Association of a missense DCLRE1C variant with TCR beta V- and J-gene trimming was reported in a later analysis. Cytomegalovirus-associated TCR beta chains were listed, numbering around 150.

V gave up 5 bases and J gave up 4 bases, with 13 bases separating them. Germline V gives CDR1 MNHEY, CDR2 SMNVEV (reference sequence). This CDR3 has 14 residues. For this clone: Antigen unknown.

The PCR contained 60 Vbeta and 13 Jbeta primers. Per the study methods: A later analysis tallied tens of millions of unique TCR beta chains, some 10 million of them shared. Only in-frame clones appear in the TCRdb table, and some are missing; sequencing was by immunoSEQ multiplex PCR. V and J calls and clone size follow that table, whereas D and trimming were derived from the DNA. Among more than 85,000 clones listed, roughly 70% were seen once. J is TRBJ2-3 and V is TRBV27, with D uncertain. What was sequenced was PBMCs. The clonotype comes from a woman aged 18-30 years in good health and CMV-seropositive. The DNA for the CDR3 is TGTGCCAGCAGTCCTGACATCCTTCCAGATACGCAGTATTTT. It yields the protein CASSPDILPDTQYF.